This T cell receptor beta chain was sequenced in a study of OX40 agonist ivuxolimab in advanced cancers. Profiling relied on immunoSEQ multiplex PCR, and the TCRdb table lists in-frame clones only, not all of them. This sample has around 18,000 clones, with approximately 83% found just once. The material sequenced was CD4+ or CD8+ T cells sorted from blood, taken in a trial of the OX40 agonist ivuxolimab. The origin of this receptor is an adult with an advanced solid tumor such as melanoma, head and neck, liver or kidney cancer.

This chain's CDR3 is CASIITTSGGSGEQFF. The CDR3 nucleotides read TGTGCCAGCATCATCACGACTAGCGGGGGCTCCGGTGAGCAGTTCTTC. The V call is TRBV6-6, the J call TRBJ2-1; 12 nucleotides match TRBD2. Looked up from germline, CDR1 is MNHNY and CDR2 is SVGAGI (reference sequence). This CDR3 is 16 amino acids long. V dropped 7 bases and J dropped 9; count of bases not matched to a gene: 13.